The following is a T cell receptor (beta chain) sequence with its context. The antigen remains unidentified. Germline and junction disagree at one end, which may indicate a read error. This sample is drawn from a study of CD8 T cells in ankylosing spondylitis. The CDR3 loop spans 18 amino acids. Overall study findings and caveats: Characteristic of ankylosing spondylitis blood, it appeared, was a TCR beta motif comprising roughly eight highly homologous variants. Significant enrichment of disease-linked clones was reported in matched ankylosing spondylitis synovial fluid. Existing reports had already noted some motif variants in reactive arthritis synovial fluid and blood.

TCR beta libraries were made by quantitative 5'-RACE with molecular barcodes. TCRdb redid the calling of the 5' RACE reads with MiXCR, one entry per CDR3 protein. Of fewer than 500,000 distinct CDR3 sequences detected, approximately 26% appear once; the ten largest clones hold roughly 0.8%. The V call is TRBV12-3 or TRBV12-4, the J call TRBJ1-6, with D maybe TRBD1 (6 bases). The material sequenced was blood, either unsorted or a sorted T cell fraction (not recorded which). The source is a male donor with ankylosing spondylitis. The DNA of the CDR3 is TGTACCAGCAGTTTATCACAGGGTTCTTACTCCTATAATTCACCCCTCCACTTT. It encodes CTSSLSQGSYSYNSPLHF.